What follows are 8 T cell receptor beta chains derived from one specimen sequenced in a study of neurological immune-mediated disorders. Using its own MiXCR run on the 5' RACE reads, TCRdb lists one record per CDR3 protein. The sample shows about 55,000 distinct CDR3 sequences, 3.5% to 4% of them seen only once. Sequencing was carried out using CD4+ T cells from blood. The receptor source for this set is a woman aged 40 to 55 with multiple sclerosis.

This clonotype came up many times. The CDR3 reads CASSQSGTINEQFF. Here the CDR3 DNA reads TGTGCCAGCAGCCAAAGCGGGACTATCAATGAGCAGTTCTTC. The chain links TRBV3-1 to TRBJ2-1; TRBD2 matches at 7 bases. Germline V lookup: CDR1 LGHDT, CDR2 YNNKEL (reference sequence). This CDR3 has 14 amino acids. Trimming removed 2 bases from V and 6 bases from J; junction bases left unmatched: 4.

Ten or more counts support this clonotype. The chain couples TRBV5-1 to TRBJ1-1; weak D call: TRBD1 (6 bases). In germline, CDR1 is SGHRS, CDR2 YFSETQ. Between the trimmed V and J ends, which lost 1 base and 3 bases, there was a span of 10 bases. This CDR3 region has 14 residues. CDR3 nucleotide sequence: TGCGCCAGCAGCTTGTTTAGGGGGGACACTGAAGCTTTCTTT. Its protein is CASSLFRGDTEAFF.

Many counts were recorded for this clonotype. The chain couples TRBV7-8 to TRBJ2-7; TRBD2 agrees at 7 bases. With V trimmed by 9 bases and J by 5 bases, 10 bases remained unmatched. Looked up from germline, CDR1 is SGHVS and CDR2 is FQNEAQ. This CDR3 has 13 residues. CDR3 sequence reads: CASLEAGYDEQYF. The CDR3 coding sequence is TGTGCCAGTTTGGAAGCGGGGTACGACGAGCAGTACTTC.

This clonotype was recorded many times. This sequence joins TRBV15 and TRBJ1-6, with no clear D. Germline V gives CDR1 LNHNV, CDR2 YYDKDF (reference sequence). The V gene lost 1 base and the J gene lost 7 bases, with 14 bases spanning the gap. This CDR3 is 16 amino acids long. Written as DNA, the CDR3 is TGTGCCACCAGCAGAGTTCCGGTCAGGAGAAATTCACCCCTCCACTTT. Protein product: CATSRVPVRRNSPLHF.

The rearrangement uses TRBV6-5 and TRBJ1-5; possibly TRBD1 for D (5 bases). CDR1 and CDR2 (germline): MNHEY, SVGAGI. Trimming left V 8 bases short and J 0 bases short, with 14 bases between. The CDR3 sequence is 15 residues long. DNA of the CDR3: TGTGCCAGCGGCGAATGGGGCTATAGCAATCAGCCCCAGCATTTT. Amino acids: CASGEWGYSNQPQHF.

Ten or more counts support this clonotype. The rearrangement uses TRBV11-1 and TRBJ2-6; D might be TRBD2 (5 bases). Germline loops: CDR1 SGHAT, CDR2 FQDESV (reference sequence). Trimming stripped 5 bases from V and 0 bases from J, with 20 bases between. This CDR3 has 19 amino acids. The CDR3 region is CASSPDRTPVLSGANVLTF. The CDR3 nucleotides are TGTGCCAGCAGCCCGGACCGGACTCCAGTTCTCTCTGGGGCCAACGTCCTGACTTTC.

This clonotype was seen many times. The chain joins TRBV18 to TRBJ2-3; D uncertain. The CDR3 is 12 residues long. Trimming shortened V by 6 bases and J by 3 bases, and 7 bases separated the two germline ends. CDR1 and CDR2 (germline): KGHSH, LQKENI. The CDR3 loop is CASSFETDTQYF. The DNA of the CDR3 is TGTGCCAGCTCTTTTGAGACAGATACGCAGTATTTT.

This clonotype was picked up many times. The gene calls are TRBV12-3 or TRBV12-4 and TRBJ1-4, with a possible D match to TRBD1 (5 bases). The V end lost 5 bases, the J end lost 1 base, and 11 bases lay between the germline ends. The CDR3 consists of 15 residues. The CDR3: CASSPQGLTNEKLFF. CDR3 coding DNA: TGTGCCAGCAGTCCCCAGGGTCTAACTAATGAAAAACTGTTTTTT.